This T cell receptor beta chain is from a study of blood T cells in healthy people across ages. PCR was performed a second time for 7 to 11 cycles using a sample-barcoded 5' primer and a J-beta primer mix. TCRdb re-called the 5' RACE reads through MiXCR, storing one row per CDR3 protein. Among some 1,800,000 distinct CDR3 sequences listed, roughly 43% were seen once. The CDR3 totals 14 residues. Germline V gene lookup returns CDR1 MNHNS and CDR2 SASEGT. Trimming removed 7 bases from V and 1 base from J, with 13 bases in between. The sample comprised blood. This sequence was found in a human donor in good health. The chain has TRBV6-1 and TRBJ1-1; D not resolved. The CDR3 nucleotides are TGTGCCAGCAATATGTGGCAGACGAACACTGAAGCTTTCTTT. Translating gives CASNMWQTNTEAFF.